The following is a T cell receptor beta chain sequence with its context. What antigen it recognizes has not been identified. It has no much larger one-base neighbor in the sample; base qualities were not kept. Ficoll-Paque density gradient centrifugation was the method used to isolate PBMCs. Reading the germline V gene (reference sequence) gives CDR1 LGHDT and CDR2 YNNKEL. There are 16 amino acids in the CDR3, from cysteine to phenylalanine inclusive. Only the CDR3 portion is preserved as DNA: 48 bases, with reading frame beginning at the first base. Germline trimming: 0 bases from V, 4 bases from J; junction bases outside gene matches: 8. TCRdb records Illumina NovaSeq 6000 as the sequencer. TCRalpha and TCRbeta cDNA libraries were built by 5'RACE with constant-segment primers, adding sample barcodes and unique molecular identifiers. RNA was extracted from every sample with Trizol reagent. The libraries were amplified in two PCR steps, and the second step added a second sample barcode and Illumina TruSeq adapters. Sequencing of the libraries was done on an Illumina NovaSeq, producing 2 x 150 bp paired-end reads. The paper's processing steps were these. The reads were demultiplexed and collapsed into UMI-guided consensus sequences using migec v1.2.7. With mixcr v2.1.11, UMI consensuses were aligned to TRA and TRB V and J templates and assembled into clonotypes. Expanded or contracted clonotypes were those called significant by both edgeR and NoisET, with noise models trained on biological replicates. For edgeR calls, a false discovery rate-adjusted p below 0.01 and a log2 fold-change threshold of 1 were applied. As an exploratory analysis of dynamics, max-normalized trajectories of the 1000 most abundant clonotypes were examined with PCA combined with hierarchical clustering. Separately sequenced CD4+ and CD8+ repertoires were used to assign the CD4 or CD8 phenotype of responding clones. Clones were called with MiXCR by TCRdb after fastp trimmed the public reads at Q25, and only in-frame beta chains were retained. Each CDR3 protein gets just one entry, which takes the most common genes and DNA from the rows behind it. TCRdb's processing, not the authors', yielded these V and J calls. This sample has about 560,000 distinct CDR3 sequences in its table, and about a sixth of those were observed once. The leading ten clones occupy around 12% of the sample.

The data belong to a study of T-cell memory formation after mild COVID-19 (dated by TCRdb to 2020 to 2023). In the study overall: TCR sequence clusters from the two donors were found to be largely donor specific. T-cell clones expanding and contracting after mild COVID-19 in a couple of donors were tracked by longitudinal TCRalpha and TCRbeta repertoire sequencing. The cohort was made up of two young adult volunteers, one female and one male, who were previously healthy. General findings and caveats noted by the study authors: Some responding clones were detected in pre-infection memory, which suggested that pre-existing cross-reactive memory T cells had joined the SARS-CoV-2 response. Contracting CD4+ clones turned up mainly in the CM and EM memory subsets, whereas EMRA was where CD8+ clones were enriched. SARS-CoV-2 specificity was not confirmed for the second-wave clones peaking on day 37. Only a couple of mild cases were covered by the study, and larger cohorts that include severe cases with pre-infection samples were considered necessary. Clones contracting from day 15 to 85 had balanced CD4/CD8 phenotypes, while a second wave expanding from day 15 to 37 was biased towards CD4+.

This sequence uses TRBV3-1 and TRBJ1-2; 7 nucleotides in the junction match TRBD1. The TCR comes from an adult woman who had mild COVID-19 (a few samples of this study predate the infection). The sample titles of this study are shuffled in the database, so cell type and time point are left out; the donor was told from shared clones. Source material: PBMCs or a T cell subset sorted from them (not recorded which). CDR3 protein: CASSQDPQTGIYGYTF. At the DNA level, the sequence is TGTGCCAGCAGCCAAGACCCACAGACAGGGATCTATGGCTACACCTTC.